This TCR beta chain was profiled in a study of lymphopenia after photon versus proton radiotherapy. The CDR3 runs to 12 residues. The germline V gene has CDR1 MDHEN and CDR2 SYDVKM. V dropped 8 bases and J dropped 6 bases, with 13 bases sitting between them. Assay used: immunoSEQ multiplex PCR; TCRdb lists only in-frame clones, some missing. The sample lists more than 20,000 clones; roughly four fifths were seen once. Overall study findings and caveats: Proton therapy kept repertoires fairly stable, unlike photons, which gained effector/memory cells. Larger post-nadir TCR diversity loss correlated inversely with survival in deceased patients. After lymphocyte nadir, photon-treated repertoires showed oligoclonal expansion, especially CD8+ Temra. Authors raise, but do not show, better survival with proton therapy.

This clone appeared a single time. Its antigen is still unknown. The origin of this receptor is a woman aged 45 to 65 with pancreatic cancer. The V and J genes are TRBV28 and TRBJ1-1; D unresolved. This specimen was peripheral blood, taken from a patient treated with photon-based radiotherapy. CDR3: CASGVGGSEAFF. CDR3 nucleotides: TGTGCCAGCGGGGTCGGAGGCTCTGAAGCTTTCTTT.